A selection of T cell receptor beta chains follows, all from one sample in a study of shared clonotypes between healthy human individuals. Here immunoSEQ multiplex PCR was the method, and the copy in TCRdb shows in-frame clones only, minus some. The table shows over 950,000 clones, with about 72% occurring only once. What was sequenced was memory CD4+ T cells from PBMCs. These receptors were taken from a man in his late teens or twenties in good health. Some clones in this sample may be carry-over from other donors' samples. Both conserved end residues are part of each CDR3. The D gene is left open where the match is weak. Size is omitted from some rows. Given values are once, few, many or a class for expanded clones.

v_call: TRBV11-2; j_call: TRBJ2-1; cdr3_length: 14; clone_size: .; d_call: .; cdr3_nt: TGTGCCAGCAGCTTTAACGCGGTAACCAATGAGCAGTTCTTC; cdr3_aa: CASSFNAVTNEQFF
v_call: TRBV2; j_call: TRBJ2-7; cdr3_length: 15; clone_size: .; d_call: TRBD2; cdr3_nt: TGTGCCAGCAGTGGACTAGCGGGAGTGGGCTACGAGCAGTACTTC; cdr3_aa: CASSGLAGVGYEQYF
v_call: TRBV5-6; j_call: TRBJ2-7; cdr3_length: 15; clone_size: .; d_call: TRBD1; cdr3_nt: TGTGCCAGCAGCTTGTATCCAGGGGGCCCGTACGAGCAGTACTTC; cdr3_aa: CASSLYPGGPYEQYF
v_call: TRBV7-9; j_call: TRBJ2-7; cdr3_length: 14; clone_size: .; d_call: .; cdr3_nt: TGTGCCAGCAGCACCACGGGAGAGGCACGCGAGCAGTACTTC; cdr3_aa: CASSTTGEAREQYF
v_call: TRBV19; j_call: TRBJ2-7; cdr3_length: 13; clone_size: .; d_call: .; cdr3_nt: TGTGCCAGTAGTATAGCCGGCCCTTACGAGCAGTACTTC; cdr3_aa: CASSIAGPYEQYF
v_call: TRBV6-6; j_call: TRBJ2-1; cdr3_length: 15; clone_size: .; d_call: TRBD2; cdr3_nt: TGTGCCAGCAGGCCTACTAGCGGGAGCTACAATGAGCAGTTCTTC; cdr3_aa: CASRPTSGSYNEQFF
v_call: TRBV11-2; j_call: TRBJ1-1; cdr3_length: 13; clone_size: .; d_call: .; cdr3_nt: TGTGCCAGCAGCGCGACATGGACAGCCGAAGCTTTCTTT; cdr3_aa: CASSATWTAEAFF
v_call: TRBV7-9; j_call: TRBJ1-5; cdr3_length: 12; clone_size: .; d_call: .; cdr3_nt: TGTGCCAGCAGTTGGAGTAGTCAGCCCCAGCATTTT; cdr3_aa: CASSWSSQPQHF
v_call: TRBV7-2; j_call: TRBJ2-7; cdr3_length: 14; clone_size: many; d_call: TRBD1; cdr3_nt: TGTGCCAGCAGCAGACAGGGGGTGGAAGGGGAGCAGTACTTC; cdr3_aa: CASSRQGVEGEQYF
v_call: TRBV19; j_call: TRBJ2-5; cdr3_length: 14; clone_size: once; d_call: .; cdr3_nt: TGTGCCAGTACCCCTTGGGGAGTTGGTGAGACCCAGTACTTC; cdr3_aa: CASTPWGVGETQYF
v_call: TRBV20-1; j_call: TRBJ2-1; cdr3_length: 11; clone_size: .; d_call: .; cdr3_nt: TGCAGTCCCGGTGGGATCAATGAGCAGTTCTTC; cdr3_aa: CSPGGINEQFF
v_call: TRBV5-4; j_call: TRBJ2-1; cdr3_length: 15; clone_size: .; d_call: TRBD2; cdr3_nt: TGTGCCAGCAGCCCGGGGACTAGCGGGTACAATGAGCAGTTCTTC; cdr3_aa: CASSPGTSGYNEQFF
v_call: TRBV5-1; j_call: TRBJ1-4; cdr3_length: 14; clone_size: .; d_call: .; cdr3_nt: TGCGCCAGCAGCTCAGGCGGGTCTAATGAAAAACTGTTTTTT; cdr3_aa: CASSSGGSNEKLFF
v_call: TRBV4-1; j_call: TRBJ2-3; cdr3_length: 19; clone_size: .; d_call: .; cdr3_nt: TGCGCCAGCAGCCTACTTGGGACGCAGGGACACGGGAGTTATGCTACGCAGTATTTT; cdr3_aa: CASSLLGTQGHGSYATQYF
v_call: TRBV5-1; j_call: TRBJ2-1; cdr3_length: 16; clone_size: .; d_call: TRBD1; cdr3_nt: TGCGCCAGCAGCACAGGGGTCGGCGGGTTGAGCAATGAGCAGTTCTTC; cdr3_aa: CASSTGVGGLSNEQFF